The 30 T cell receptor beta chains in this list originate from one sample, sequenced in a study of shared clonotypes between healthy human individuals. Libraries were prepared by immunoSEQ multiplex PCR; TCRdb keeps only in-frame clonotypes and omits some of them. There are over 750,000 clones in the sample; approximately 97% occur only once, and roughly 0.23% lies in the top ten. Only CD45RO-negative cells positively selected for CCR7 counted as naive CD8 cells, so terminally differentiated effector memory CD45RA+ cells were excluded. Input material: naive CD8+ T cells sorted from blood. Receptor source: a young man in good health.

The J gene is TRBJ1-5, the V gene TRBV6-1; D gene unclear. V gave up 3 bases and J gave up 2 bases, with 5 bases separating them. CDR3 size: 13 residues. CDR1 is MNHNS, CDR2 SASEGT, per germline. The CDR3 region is CASSDVGNQPQHF. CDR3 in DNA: TGTGCCAGCAGTGACGTTGGCAATCAGCCCCAGCATTTT.

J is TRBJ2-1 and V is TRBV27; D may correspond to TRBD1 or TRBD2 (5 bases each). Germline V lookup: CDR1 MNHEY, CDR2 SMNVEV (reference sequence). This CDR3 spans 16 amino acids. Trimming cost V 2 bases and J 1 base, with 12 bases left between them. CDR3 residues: CASSLGQGDSYNEQFF. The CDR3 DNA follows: TGTGCCAGCAGTTTAGGGCAGGGAGATTCCTACAATGAGCAGTTCTTC.

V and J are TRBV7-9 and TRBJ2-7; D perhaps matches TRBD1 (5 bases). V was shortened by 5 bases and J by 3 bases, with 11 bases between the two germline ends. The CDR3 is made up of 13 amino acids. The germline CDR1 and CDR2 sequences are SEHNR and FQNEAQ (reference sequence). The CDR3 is CASSQSQGYEQYF. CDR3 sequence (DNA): TGTGCCAGCAGCCAAAGTCAGGGCTACGAGCAGTACTTC.

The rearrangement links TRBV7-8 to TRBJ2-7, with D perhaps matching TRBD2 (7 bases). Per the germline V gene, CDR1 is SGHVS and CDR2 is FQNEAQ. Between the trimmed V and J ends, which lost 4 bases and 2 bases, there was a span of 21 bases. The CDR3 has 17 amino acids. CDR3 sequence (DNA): TGTGCCAGCAGCTCTAGAGGTTCGGGGGGACAAACCTACGAGCAGTACTTC. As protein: CASSSRGSGGQTYEQYF.

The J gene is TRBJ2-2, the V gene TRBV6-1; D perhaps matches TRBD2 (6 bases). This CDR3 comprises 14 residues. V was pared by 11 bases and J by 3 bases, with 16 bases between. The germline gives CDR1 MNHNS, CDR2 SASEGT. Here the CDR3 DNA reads TGTGCCTCGTGGGGTAGCGGAGACACCGGGGAGCTGTTTTTT. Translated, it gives CASWGSGDTGELFF.

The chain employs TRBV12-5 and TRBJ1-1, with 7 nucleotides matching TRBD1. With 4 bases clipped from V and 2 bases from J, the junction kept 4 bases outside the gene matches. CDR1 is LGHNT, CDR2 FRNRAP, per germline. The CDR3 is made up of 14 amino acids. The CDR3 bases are TGTGCTAGTGGTTCAGGGGGGTCTAACACTGAAGCTTTCTTT. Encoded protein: CASGSGGSNTEAFF.

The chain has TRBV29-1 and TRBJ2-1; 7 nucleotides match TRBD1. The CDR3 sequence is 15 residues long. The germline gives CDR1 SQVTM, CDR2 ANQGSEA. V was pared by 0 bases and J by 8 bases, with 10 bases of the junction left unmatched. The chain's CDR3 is CSVEDQDRPGDEQFF. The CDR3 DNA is TGCAGCGTTGAAGATCAGGACAGGCCTGGCGATGAGCAGTTCTTC.

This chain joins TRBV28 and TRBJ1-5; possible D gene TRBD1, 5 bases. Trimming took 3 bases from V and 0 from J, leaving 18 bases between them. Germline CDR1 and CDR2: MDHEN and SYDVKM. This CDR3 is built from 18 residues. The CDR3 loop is CASSFPRAREHSNQPQHF. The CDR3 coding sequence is TGTGCCAGCAGTTTCCCCCGGGCCAGGGAACATAGCAATCAGCCCCAGCATTTT.

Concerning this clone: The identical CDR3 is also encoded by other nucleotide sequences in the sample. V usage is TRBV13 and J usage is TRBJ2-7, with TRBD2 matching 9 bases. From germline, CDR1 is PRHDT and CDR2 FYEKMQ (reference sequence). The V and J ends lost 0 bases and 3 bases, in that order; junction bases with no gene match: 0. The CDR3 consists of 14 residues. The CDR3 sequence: CASSLGTSGYEQYF. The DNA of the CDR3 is TGTGCCAGCAGCTTAGGGACTAGCGGCTACGAGCAGTACTTC.

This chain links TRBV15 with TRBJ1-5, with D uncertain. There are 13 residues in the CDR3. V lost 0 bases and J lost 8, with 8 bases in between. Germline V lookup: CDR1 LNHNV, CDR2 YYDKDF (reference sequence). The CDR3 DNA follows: TGTGCCACCAGCAGAGATCTCCGGGAGCCCCAGCATTTT. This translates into CATSRDLREPQHF.

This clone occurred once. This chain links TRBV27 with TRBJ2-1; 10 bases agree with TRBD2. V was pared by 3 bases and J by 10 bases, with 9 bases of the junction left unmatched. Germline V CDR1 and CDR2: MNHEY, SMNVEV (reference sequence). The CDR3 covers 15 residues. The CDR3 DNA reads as TGTGCCAGCAGTTTCGATGCACTAGCGGGGCTGGAGCAGTTCTTC. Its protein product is CASSFDALAGLEQFF.

The CDR3 bases are TGTGCCAGCAGCTCCAGGACAGGGGTGCAGGAGACCCAGTACTTC. Its translation is CASSSRTGVQETQYF. The V gene is TRBV7-2, the J gene TRBJ2-5; 9 nucleotides align to TRBD1. This CDR3 is built from 15 residues. Germline V gene sequence: CDR1 SGHTA, CDR2 FQGNSA. V shed 4 bases and J 5 bases; nucleotides not matched to a gene: 8. Looking up the rest from reference TRBV7-2 and TRBJ2-5 gives the full variable domain: GAGVSQSPSNKVTEKGKDVELRCDPISGHTALYWYRQSLGQGLEFLIYFQGNSAPDKSGLPSDRFSAERTGGSVSTLTIQRTQQEDSAVYLCASSSRTGVQETQYFGPGTRLLVL.

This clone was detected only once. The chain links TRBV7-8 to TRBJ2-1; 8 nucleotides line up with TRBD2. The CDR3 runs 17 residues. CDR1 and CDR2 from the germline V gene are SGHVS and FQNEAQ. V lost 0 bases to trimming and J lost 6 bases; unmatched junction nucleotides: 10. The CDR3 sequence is CASSLAASGTRVNEQFF. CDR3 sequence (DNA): TGTGCCAGCAGCTTAGCGGCCTCCGGGACTAGGGTCAATGAGCAGTTCTTC.

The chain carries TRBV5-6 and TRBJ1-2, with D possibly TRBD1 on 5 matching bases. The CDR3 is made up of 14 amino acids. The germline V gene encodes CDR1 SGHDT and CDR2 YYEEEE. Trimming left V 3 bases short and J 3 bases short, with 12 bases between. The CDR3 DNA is TGTGCCAGCAGCTGGCAGGGTTTTGACTATGGCTACACCTTC. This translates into CASSWQGFDYGYTF.

This CDR3 is CASSPGTGNYEQYF. CDR3 DNA sequence: TGTGCCAGCAGCCCCGGGACAGGGAATTACGAGCAGTACTTC. The chain carries TRBV7-6 and TRBJ2-7, with 9 bases matching TRBD1. After removal of 5 bases from V and 4 bases from J, the junction contained 6 bases not matched to a gene. The CDR3 is 14 amino acids. Per the germline V gene, CDR1 is SGHVS and CDR2 is FNYEAQ.

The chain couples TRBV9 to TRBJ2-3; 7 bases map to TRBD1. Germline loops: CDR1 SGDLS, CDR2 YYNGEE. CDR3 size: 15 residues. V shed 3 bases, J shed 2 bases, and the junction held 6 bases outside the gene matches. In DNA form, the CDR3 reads TGTGCCAGCAGCGAGTGGGACAGAGACACAGATACGCAGTATTTT. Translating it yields CASSEWDRDTDTQYF.

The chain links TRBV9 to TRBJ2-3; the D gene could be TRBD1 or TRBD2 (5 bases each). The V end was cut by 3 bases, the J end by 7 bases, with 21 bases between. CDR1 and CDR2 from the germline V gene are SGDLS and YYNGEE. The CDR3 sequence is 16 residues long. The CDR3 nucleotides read TGTGCCAGCAGCGAGGGGACCACTTCTTATCACCATACGCAGTATTTT. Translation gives CASSEGTTSYHHTQYF.

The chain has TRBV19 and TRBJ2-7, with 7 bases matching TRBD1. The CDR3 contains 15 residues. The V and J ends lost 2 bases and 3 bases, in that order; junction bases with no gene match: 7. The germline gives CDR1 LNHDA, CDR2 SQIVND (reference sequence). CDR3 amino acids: CASSIFQGVGYEQYF. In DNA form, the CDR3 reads TGTGCCAGTAGTATATTCCAGGGGGTCGGCTACGAGCAGTACTTC.

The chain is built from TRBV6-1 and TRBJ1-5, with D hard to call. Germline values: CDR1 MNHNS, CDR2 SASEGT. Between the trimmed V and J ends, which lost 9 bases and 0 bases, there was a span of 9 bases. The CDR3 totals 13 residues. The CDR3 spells CASHLNSNQPQHF. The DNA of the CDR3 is TGTGCCAGTCATCTTAATAGCAATCAGCCCCAGCATTTT.

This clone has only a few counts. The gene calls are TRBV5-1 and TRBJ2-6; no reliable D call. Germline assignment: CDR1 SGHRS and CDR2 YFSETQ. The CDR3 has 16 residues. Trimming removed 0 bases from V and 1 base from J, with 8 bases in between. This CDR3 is CASSLAPASGANVLTF. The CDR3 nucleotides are TGCGCCAGCAGCTTGGCCCCGGCGTCTGGGGCCAACGTCCTGACTTTC.

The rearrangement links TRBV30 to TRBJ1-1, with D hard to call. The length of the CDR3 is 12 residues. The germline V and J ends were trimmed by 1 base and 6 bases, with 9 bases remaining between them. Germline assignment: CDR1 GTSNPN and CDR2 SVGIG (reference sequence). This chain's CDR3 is CAWSDLTPEAFF. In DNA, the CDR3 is TGTGCCTGGAGTGACCTGACTCCTGAAGCTTTCTTT.

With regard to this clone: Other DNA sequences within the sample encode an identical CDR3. CDR3 DNA: TGTGCCAGCAGACAGAACACCGGGGAGCTGTTTTTT. The encoded protein is CASRQNTGELFF. This chain links TRBV27 with TRBJ2-2; D remains unclear. The CDR3 totals 12 residues. Trimming took off 6 bases at V and 1 base at J, with 3 bases between the two ends. Germline V lookup: CDR1 MNHEY, CDR2 SMNVEV (reference sequence).

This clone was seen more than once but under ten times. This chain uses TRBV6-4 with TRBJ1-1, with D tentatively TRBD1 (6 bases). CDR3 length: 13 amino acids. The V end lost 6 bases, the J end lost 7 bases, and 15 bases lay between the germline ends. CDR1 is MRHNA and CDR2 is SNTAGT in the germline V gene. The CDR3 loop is CASRNGGQGEAFF. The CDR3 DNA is TGTGCCAGCAGAAATGGGGGGCAAGGTGAAGCTTTCTTT.

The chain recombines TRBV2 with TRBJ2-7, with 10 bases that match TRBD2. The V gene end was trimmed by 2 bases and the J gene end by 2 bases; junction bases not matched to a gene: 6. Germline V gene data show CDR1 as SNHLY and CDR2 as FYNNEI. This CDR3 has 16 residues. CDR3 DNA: TGTGCCAGCAGTGAATTGCTAGCGGGAGCCACCTACGAGCAGTACTTC. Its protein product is CASSELLAGATYEQYF. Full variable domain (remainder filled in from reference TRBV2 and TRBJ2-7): EPEVTQTPSHQVTQMGQEVILRCVPISNHLYFYWYRQILGQKVEFLVSFYNNEISEKSEIFDDQFSVERPDGSNFTLKIRSTKLEDSAMYFCASSELLAGATYEQYFGPGTRLTVT.

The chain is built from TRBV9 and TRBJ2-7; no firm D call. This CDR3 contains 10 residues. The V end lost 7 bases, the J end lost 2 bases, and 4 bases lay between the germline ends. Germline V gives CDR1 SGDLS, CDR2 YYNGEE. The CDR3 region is CASGTYEQYF. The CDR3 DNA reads TGTGCCAGCGGTACCTACGAGCAGTACTTC.

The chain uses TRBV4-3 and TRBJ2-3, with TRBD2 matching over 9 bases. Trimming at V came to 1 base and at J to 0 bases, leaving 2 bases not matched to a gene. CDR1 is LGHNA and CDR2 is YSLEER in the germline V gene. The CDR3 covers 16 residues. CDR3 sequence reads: CASSQASGTSTDTQYF. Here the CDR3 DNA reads TGCGCCAGCAGCCAAGCTAGCGGGACTAGCACAGATACGCAGTATTTT.

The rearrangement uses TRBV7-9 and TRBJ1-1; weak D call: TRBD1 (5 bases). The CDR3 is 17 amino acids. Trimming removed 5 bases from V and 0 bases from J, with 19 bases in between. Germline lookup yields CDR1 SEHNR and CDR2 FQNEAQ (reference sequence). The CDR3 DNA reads TGTGCCAGCAGCCCAAGTCTGGGCAGGGAGGTGAACACTGAAGCTTTCTTT. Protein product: CASSPSLGREVNTEAFF. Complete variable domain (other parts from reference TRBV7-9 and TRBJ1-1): DTGVSQNPRHKITKRGQNVTFRCDPISEHNRLYWYRQTLGQGPEFLTYFQNEAQLEKSRLLSDRFSAERPKGSFSTLEIQRTEQGDSAMYLCASSPSLGREVNTEAFFGQGTRLTVV.

The CDR3 spells CASSPQGAEAFF. The CDR3 nucleotides are TGTGCCAGCAGCCCACAGGGCGCTGAAGCTTTCTTT. The V gene is TRBV7-9, the J gene TRBJ1-1; D might be TRBD1 (6 bases). Trimming left V 5 bases short and J 6 bases short, with 10 bases between. The CDR3 is 12 amino acids. Germline V gene data show CDR1 as SEHNR and CDR2 as FQNEAQ (reference sequence).

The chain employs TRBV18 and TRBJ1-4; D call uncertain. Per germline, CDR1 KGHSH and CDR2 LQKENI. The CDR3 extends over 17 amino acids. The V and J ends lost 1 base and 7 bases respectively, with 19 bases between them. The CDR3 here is CASSPRGAPPEAEKLFF. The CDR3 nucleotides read TGTGCCAGCTCACCACGGGGAGCTCCGCCTGAGGCTGAAAAACTGTTTTTT.

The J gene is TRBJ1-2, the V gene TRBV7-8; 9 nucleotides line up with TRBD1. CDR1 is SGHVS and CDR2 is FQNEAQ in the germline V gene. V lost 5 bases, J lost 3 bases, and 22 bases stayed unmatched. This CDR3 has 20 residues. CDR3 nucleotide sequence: TGTGCCAGCAGCCTCGCGGGGTATCCGGGACAGGGCGGCGCGGACTATGGCTACACCTTC. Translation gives CASSLAGYPGQGGADYGYTF.